This T cell receptor (beta chain) was captured in a study of shared clonotypes between healthy human individuals. Trimming cost V 7 bases and J 1 base; bases outside gene matches: 6. The germline gives CDR1 MNHEY, CDR2 SVGAGI. The CDR3 is 15 residues long. The assay was immunoSEQ multiplex PCR, and TCRdb's table has in-frame clones only and misses some. The table includes a few million clones, 80% to 95% detected once. This chain connects TRBV6-5 to TRBJ2-2; TRBD2 aligns across 7 bases. Input material: naive CD4+ T cells from PBMCs. This sample's subset: CD45RA+ positively selected. The receptor comes from a man between 18 and 29 years old in good health. Some clones in this sample may be carry-over from other donors' samples. CDR3 loop: CASTAIAGNTGELFF. The CDR3 nucleotides read TGTGCCAGCACCGCGATAGCGGGGAACACCGGGGAGCTGTTTTTT.